The 22 T cell receptor beta chains below were found in one sample sequenced in a study of T cells in Graves' hyperthyroidism and ophthalmopathy. What was amplified from RNA transcripts were TCR beta CDR3 regions. First-round RT-PCR of the TCR CDR3 relied on the HTBI primer set. TCRdb reprocessed the multiplex PCR reads with MiXCR, giving one entry per CDR3 protein. Of about 570,000 distinct CDR3 sequences listed, around 42% are singletons. Input material: peripheral blood or thyroid tissue (not recorded which). The receptor set was obtained from an adult woman with Graves' disease, either hyperthyroidism or ophthalmopathy (not recorded which).

This clonotype was counted at least ten times. This sequence joins TRBV7-8 and TRBJ1-5; no definite D call. The germline CDR1 and CDR2 sequences are SGHVS and FQNEAQ. CDR3 size: 15 residues. Trimming stripped 5 bases from V and 3 bases from J, with 14 bases between. The CDR3 DNA is TGTGCCAGCAGCGACCGGACGGCTTACAATCAGCCCCAGCATTTT. Translation gives CASSDRTAYNQPQHF.

The chain links TRBV24-1 to TRBJ2-2, with TRBD2 matching 14 bases. V shed 4 bases and J 7 bases; nucleotides not matched to a gene: 4. The CDR3 runs 16 residues. Per germline, CDR1 KGHDR and CDR2 SFDVKD. The CDR3 here is CATSEKGLAGDGELFF. In DNA, the CDR3 is TGTGCCACCAGTGAAAAGGGACTAGCGGGAGACGGGGAGCTGTTTTTT.

The V and J genes are TRBV7-9 and TRBJ1-2; tentatively, D is TRBD1 (6 bases). The ends were cut back, 10 bases at V and 7 bases at J, with 16 bases in the middle. Germline loops: CDR1 SEHNR, CDR2 FQNEAQ (reference sequence). The CDR3 is 12 amino acids. CDR3 sequence reads: CAIDRDKGGYTF. CDR3 DNA sequence: TGTGCCATCGACCGGGACAAAGGTGGCTACACCTTC.

This clonotype was found once. The chain employs TRBV20-1 and TRBJ1-1; 12 nucleotides align to TRBD1. Germline V gene data show CDR1 as DFQATT and CDR2 as SNEGSKA (reference sequence). V lost 5 bases and J lost 5; bases outside the gene matches: 18. This CDR3 comprises 18 residues. The CDR3 DNA follows: TGCAGTGCTTTGCTGGGAGACGGGACAGGGGGCAGAAAGACTGAAGCTTTCTTT. It specifies CSALLGDGTGGRKTEAFF.

The chain uses TRBV10-3 and TRBJ1-2; maybe TRBD1 (5 bases). This CDR3 is 15 amino acids long. V was cut by 7 bases and J by 5 bases, with 20 bases left in between. Germline CDR1 is ENHRY and CDR2 is SYGVKD. The CDR3: CAITRTQMGTYGYTF. The CDR3 nucleotides are TGTGCCATCACCAGGACACAAATGGGAACATATGGCTACACCTTC.

The CDR3 DNA follows: TGCAGCGAACGGCGGGGGGAGGGTCAGCCCCAGCATTTT. Translation: CSERRGEGQPQHF. This chain uses TRBV29-1 with TRBJ1-5, with D possibly being TRBD1 (5 bases). CDR1 is SQVTM, CDR2 ANQGSEA, per germline. CDR3 length equals 13 residues. Trimming removed 7 bases from V and 6 bases from J, with 16 bases in between.

In this sample, this clonotype turned up a few times. This chain connects TRBV6-6 to TRBJ1-2, with D possibly TRBD1 on 5 matching bases. V was cut by 6 bases and J by 8 bases, with 19 bases left in between. CDR1 and CDR2 (germline): MNHNY, SVGAGI (reference sequence). The CDR3 contains 14 residues. As DNA, the CDR3 is TGTGCCAGCAGAGCCGACAGTCCCTCCGCGGGCTACACCTTC. This translates into CASRADSPSAGYTF.

This clonotype was seen a single time. CDR3 protein: CASSIGGPQDYEQYF. CDR3 sequence (DNA): TGTGCCAGTAGTATAGGAGGCCCCCAAGACTACGAGCAGTACTTC. The chain uses TRBV19 and TRBJ2-7; D gene ambiguous. With 1 base removed from V and 3 bases from J, the gap between germline ends came to 13 bases. This CDR3 is 15 amino acids long. Per the germline V gene, CDR1 is LNHDA and CDR2 is SQIVND (reference sequence).

The chain combines TRBV19 with TRBJ2-6, with 10 bases identical to TRBD1. The CDR3 runs 16 residues. V was clipped by 11 bases and J by 1 base; unmatched bases: 8. Germline lookup yields CDR1 LNHDA and CDR2 SQIVND (reference sequence). This CDR3 reads CASSDRGHSGANVLTF. CDR3 DNA: TGTGCCTCTAGCGACAGGGGGCATTCTGGGGCCAACGTCCTGACTTTC. Supplemented by reference TRBV19 and TRBJ2-6, the full variable domain reads DGGITQSPKYLFRKEGQNVTLSCEQNLNHDAMYWYRQDPGQGLRLIYYSQIVNDFQKGDIAEGYSVSREKKESFPLTVTSAQKNPTAFYLCASSDRGHSGANVLTFGAGSRLTVL.

This clonotype occurred many times. The V gene is TRBV7-2, the J gene TRBJ2-7; 9 bases map to TRBD1. Trimming took 4 bases from V and 4 from J; bases not matched to a gene: 5. This CDR3 spans 14 amino acids. Germline loops: CDR1 SGHTA, CDR2 FQGNSA. The CDR3 DNA is TGTGCCAGCAGCTGGGGACAGGGAAGATACGAGCAGTACTTC. As protein: CASSWGQGRYEQYF.

The V and J genes are TRBV24-1 and TRBJ2-5; tentative D call: TRBD1 (6 bases). The germline V and J ends were trimmed by 6 bases and 2 bases, with 15 bases remaining between them. The CDR3 is 15 residues long. Per the germline V gene, CDR1 is KGHDR and CDR2 is SFDVKD. The CDR3 region has the DNA TGTGCCACCAGTTTTACAGGGCTGAAACAAGAGACCCAGTACTTC. Protein sequence: CATSFTGLKQETQYF.

This clonotype occurred many times. The CDR3: CASSLDTARGVAFF. CDR3 sequence (DNA): TGTGCCAGCAGCTTGGATACGGCTAGGGGAGTAGCTTTCTTT. The chain combines TRBV5-4 with TRBJ1-1; the D gene is possibly TRBD1 (5 bases). The V gene lost 0 bases and the J gene lost 10 bases, with 16 bases spanning the gap. CDR3 length equals 14 residues. Germline V gene lookup returns CDR1 SGHNT and CDR2 YYREEE (reference sequence).

The chain employs TRBV5-1 and TRBJ2-1; D perhaps matches TRBD2 (6 bases). V was pared by 4 bases and J by 5 bases, with 10 bases between. The CDR3 has 13 residues. CDR1 SGHRS and CDR2 YFSETQ come from the germline V gene. The DNA for the CDR3 is TGCGCCAGCAGCCCGGGAGATCACAATGAGCAGTTCTTC. Residues: CASSPGDHNEQFF.

This clonotype was picked up many times. The chain has TRBV19 and TRBJ1-1, with D unclear. Germline V gene sequence: CDR1 LNHDA, CDR2 SQIVND (reference sequence). CDR3 length: 15 residues. V gave up 7 bases and J gave up 1 base, with 16 bases separating them. This CDR3 reads CASTPEKGWNTEAFF. The CDR3 region has the DNA TGTGCCAGTACACCGGAAAAGGGCTGGAACACTGAAGCTTTCTTT.

The chain employs TRBV29-1 and TRBJ1-1; possibly TRBD1 for D (5 bases). Germline V lookup: CDR1 SQVTM, CDR2 ANQGSEA. V was cut by 4 bases and J by 4 bases, with 7 bases left in between. This CDR3 is 11 amino acids long. The CDR3 coding sequence is TGCAGCGTTGGCAGGGTCACTGAAGCTTTCTTT. Translation gives CSVGRVTEAFF.

This clonotype came up many times. The genes are TRBV20-1 and TRBJ2-6; D not certain. Germline V gives CDR1 DFQATT, CDR2 SNEGSKA (reference sequence). This CDR3 spans 15 amino acids. The V end lost 3 bases, the J end lost 1 base, and 10 bases lay between the germline ends. CDR3 region: CSASNYISGANVLTF. The DNA for the CDR3 is TGCAGTGCTAGCAACTATATTTCTGGGGCCAACGTCCTGACTTTC.

Note on this clonotype: At one end, the junction sequence differs from germline, possibly due to a read error. The chain carries TRBV20-1 and TRBJ2-7, with D perhaps assigned TRBD1 or TRBD2 (5 bases each). The germline V gene encodes CDR1 DFQATT and CDR2 SNEGSKA (reference sequence). The CDR3 length is 12 residues. CDR3 protein: CSAEGTSDEQYF. The CDR3 nucleotides are TGCAGTGCGGAAGGGACCTCCGACGAGCAGTACTTC.

With regard to this clonotype: The junction shows a germline mismatch at one end, possibly a read error. The chain combines TRBV27 with TRBJ1-1; TRBD1 agrees at 7 bases. This CDR3 region has 14 residues. Germline V gene sequence: CDR1 MNHEY, CDR2 SMNVEV (reference sequence). The DNA for the CDR3 is TGTGCCAGCAGGCCCGGGACAGCCTACACTGGAGCTTTCTTT. This codes for CASRPGTAYTGAFF.

Comments on this clonotype: This may be a read error, as it is one base from a much larger clone. The V gene is TRBV28, the J gene TRBJ2-5, with 7 bases identical to TRBD2. Per the germline V gene, CDR1 is MDHEN and CDR2 is SYDVKM. There are 13 residues in the CDR3. In DNA form, the CDR3 reads TGTGCCAGCAGAGGGTCCCTGCGGGAGACCCAGCACTTC. Translating gives CASRGSLRETQHF.

This clonotype was recorded once. The V gene is TRBV10-3, the J gene TRBJ1-3; TRBD1 matches at 7 bases. The CDR3 runs 15 residues. The germline V gene encodes CDR1 ENHRY and CDR2 SYGVKD. V gave up 7 bases and J gave up 0 bases; unmatched junction bases: 6. Here the CDR3 DNA reads TGTGCCATCATAGGGACAGACGACTCTGGAAACACCATATATTTT. This sequence encodes CAIIGTDDSGNTIYF.

This clonotype was counted at least ten times. The chain links TRBV6-5 to TRBJ1-1; D might be TRBD1 (6 bases). This CDR3 is 12 amino acids long. V dropped 4 bases and J dropped 7 bases, with 10 bases sitting between them. Germline V CDR1 and CDR2: MNHEY, SVGAGI. The CDR3 DNA reads TGTGCCAGCAGTTGGGGGGCTAGTGAAGCTTTCTTT. Protein product: CASSWGASEAFF.

V usage is TRBV29-1 and J usage is TRBJ2-7; TRBD1 matches 8 bases. Trimming cost V 1 base and J 6 bases; bases outside gene matches: 5. The CDR3 has 13 amino acids. Germline-derived CDR1 and CDR2 are SQVTM and ANQGSEA. DNA for the CDR3: TGCAGCGTTGAAGTCCGACAGGGGATCGAGCAGTACTTC. This codes for CSVEVRQGIEQYF.